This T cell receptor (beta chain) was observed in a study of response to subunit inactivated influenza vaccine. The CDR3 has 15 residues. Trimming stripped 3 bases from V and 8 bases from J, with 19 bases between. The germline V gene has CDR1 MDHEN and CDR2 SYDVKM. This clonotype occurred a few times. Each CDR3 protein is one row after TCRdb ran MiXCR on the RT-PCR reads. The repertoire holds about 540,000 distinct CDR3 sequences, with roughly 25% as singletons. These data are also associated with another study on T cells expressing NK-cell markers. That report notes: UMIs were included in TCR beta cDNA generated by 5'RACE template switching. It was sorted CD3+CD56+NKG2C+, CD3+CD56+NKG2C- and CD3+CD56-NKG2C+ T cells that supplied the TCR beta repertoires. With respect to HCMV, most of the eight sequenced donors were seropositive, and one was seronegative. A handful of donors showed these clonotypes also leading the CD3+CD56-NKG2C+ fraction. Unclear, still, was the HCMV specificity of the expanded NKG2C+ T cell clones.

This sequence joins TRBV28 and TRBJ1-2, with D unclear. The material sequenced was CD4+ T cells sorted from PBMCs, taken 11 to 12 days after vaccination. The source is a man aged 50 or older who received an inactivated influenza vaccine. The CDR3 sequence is CASSFRPALGRGYTF. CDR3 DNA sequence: TGTGCCAGCAGTTTTCGGCCGGCTCTGGGGAGGGGCTACACCTTC.